The entry below gives a single T cell receptor (beta chain) sequence along with its context. These data are taken from a study of blood T cell repertoires in COVID-19. The wider study: Acute and convalescent COVID-19 samples came from the United States, Italy and Spain. In each case, the material was cDNA or gDNA derived from T cells, B-cell-depleted T cells, or PBMCs.

This CDR3 contains 14 residues. Germline V CDR1 and CDR2: SNHLY, FYNNEI. The V and J ends lost 2 bases and 1 base respectively, with 8 bases between them. Only in-frame clones appear in the TCRdb table, and some are missing; sequencing was by immunoSEQ multiplex PCR. This sample carries about 200,000 clones, 84% of them seen once, and the ten largest clones take 9.7%. The sequenced material came from peripheral blood. The TCR originated in a man aged 45-60 years with active or convalescent COVID-19. The chain recombines TRBV2 with TRBJ1-1; D not resolved. CDR3 coding DNA: TGTGCCAGCAGTGAACTACCAGGGAACACTGAAGCTTTCTTT. Translated, it gives CASSELPGNTEAFF. The entire variable domain, with the rest obtained from reference TRBV2 and TRBJ1-1, is as follows: EPEVTQTPSHQVTQMGQEVILRCVPISNHLYFYWYRQILGQKVEFLVSFYNNEISEKSEIFDDQFSVERPDGSNFTLKIRSTKLEDSAMYFCASSELPGNTEAFFGQGTRLTVV.